This entry describes one T cell receptor beta chain. Its antigen remains unknown. Compared with germline, one end of the junction differs, possibly owing to a read error. With 60 Vbeta and 13 Jbeta primers, the PCR was carried out. This table comes from immunoSEQ multiplex PCR, and its TCRdb copy is limited to in-frame clones, with some not included. The sample consists of tens of thousands of clones, under 85% of them appearing once. This entry comes from a study of cytomegalovirus exposure and HLA in healthy donors. Study observations and caveats: Highly shared variants forming one cluster were likely a sequencing artifact. In an earlier analysis, about 87% or about 30%: the productive usage of most TCR beta V segments. Associated with HLA alleles at 0.05 false discovery rate in a later analysis were 16,951 TCR beta sequences.

The CDR3 sequence is 17 residues long. CDR1 is SEHNR and CDR2 is FQNEAQ in the germline V gene (reference sequence). What was sequenced was PBMCs. J is TRBJ2-7 and V is TRBV7-9; D is perhaps TRBD1 (6 bases). This TCR derives from a man aged 45-60 years in good health and CMV-seronegative. The CDR3, as DNA: TGTTCCAGCAACATATTCACTACGACAGGAGTCTACTACGAGCAGTACTTC. Translated: CSSNIFTTTGVYYEQYF.